Following are 27 T cell receptor beta chains from one sample sequenced in a study of T cell repertoires in cytomegalovirus infection. Their target antigens are unknown. Via MiXCR, TCRdb re-called the reads, giving one row per CDR3 protein. The sample includes 750,000 to 950,000 distinct CDR3 sequences, around 29% of them seen just once. Sample: cultured CD8+ T cells from PBMCs, taken from culture after CMV antigen stimulation. The receptor source for this set is a human donor in good health (CMV status not recorded). Some clones in this sample may be carry-over from other donors' samples.

This chain joins TRBV19 and TRBJ1-4; 11 bases fit TRBD1. CDR1 is LNHDA, CDR2 SQIVND, per germline (reference sequence). CDR3 length: 14 residues. The ends lost 5 bases at V and 10 bases at J; junction bases unmatched: 6. CDR3 sequence (DNA): TGTGCCAGTAGTCTCGGACAGGGGGCCCGAAAACTGTTTTTT. This translates into CASSLGQGARKLFF.

The rearrangement uses TRBV27 and TRBJ1-1; TRBD1 aligns across 9 bases. V gave up 6 bases and J gave up 9 bases; unmatched junction bases: 8. The CDR3 extends over 13 amino acids. Germline CDR1 is MNHEY and CDR2 is SMNVEV (reference sequence). The CDR3 protein is CASSPGTGTKAFF. CDR3 nucleotide sequence: TGTGCCAGCAGCCCCGGGACAGGGACTAAAGCTTTCTTT.

This clonotype was recorded a few times. The chain employs TRBV7-9 and TRBJ2-5; D not certain. The CDR3 totals 13 residues. V gave up 8 bases and J gave up 1 base, with 11 bases separating them. Germline V gene lookup returns CDR1 SEHNR and CDR2 FQNEAQ (reference sequence). CDR3 DNA sequence: TGTGCCAGCCTGAGGACGGCCCAAGAGACCCAGTACTTC. This encodes CASLRTAQETQYF.

There are a few counts of this clonotype. CDR3 DNA: TGTGCCAGCAGTTTGGTAGCGGTGAACACCGGGGAGCTGTTTTTT. Protein product: CASSLVAVNTGELFF. The J gene is TRBJ2-2, the V gene TRBV12-3 or TRBV12-4, with a possible D match to TRBD2 (6 bases). The CDR3 spans 15 residues. Trimming stripped 3 bases from V and 1 base from J, with 9 bases between.

This clonotype was found many times. V and J are TRBV7-9 and TRBJ1-5; D remains unclear. The CDR3 extends over 16 amino acids. Trimming cost V 4 bases and J 5 bases, with 18 bases left between them. Germline V lookup: CDR1 SEHNR, CDR2 FQNEAQ (reference sequence). CDR3 nucleotide sequence: TGTGCCAGCAGCTCCCCGGACGGCGGGAGAGATCAGCCCCAGCATTTT. This gives the protein CASSSPDGGRDQPQHF.

This clonotype has more than one count but fewer than ten. The CDR3, as DNA: TGCGCCAGCAGCCAAGATCCCGTACCGCGAGGAGGCGGCTACACCTTC. It is translated as CASSQDPVPRGGGYTF. This rearrangement joins TRBV4-1 to TRBJ1-2; D is undetermined. The CDR3 length is 16 residues. V lost 0 bases and J lost 8, with 19 bases in between. Germline CDR1 is MGHRA and CDR2 is YSYEKL.

As regards this clonotype: One junction end does not reproduce the germline sequence, and a read error may be involved. The chain has TRBV5-3 and TRBJ2-7, with D unclear. TRBV5-3 is known as an ORF, though its function is uncertain. This CDR3 is built from 16 residues. CDR3 in DNA: TGTGCCAGCAGCTTGGCCGGGCCGTATCGCTCCTACGAGCAGTACTTC. Amino acids: CASSLAGPYRSYEQYF.

This clonotype was observed at least ten times. This chain uses TRBV12-3 or TRBV12-4 with TRBJ1-2; the D is unclear. The CDR3 length is 15 residues. V lost 6 bases and J 2 bases, leaving 16 bases between the germline ends. CDR3 sequence: CASSPGRPLNYGYTF. CDR3 DNA: TGTGCCAGCAGCCCCGGACGGCCGCTAAACTATGGCTACACCTTC.

The chain joins TRBV3-1 to TRBJ2-1, with 9 bases aligning to TRBD2. The CDR3 contains 16 residues. With V trimmed by 4 bases and J by 1 base, 5 bases remained unmatched. Per the germline V gene, CDR1 is LGHDT and CDR2 is YNNKEL (reference sequence). CDR3: CASSPASGESYNEQFF. The CDR3 DNA follows: TGTGCCAGCAGCCCGGCTAGCGGGGAATCCTACAATGAGCAGTTCTTC.

This clonotype was found a few times. The chain combines TRBV7-2 with TRBJ1-1, with TRBD1 matching 8 bases. J was trimmed by 4 bases and V by 1 base; bases with no gene match: 5. Germline V CDR1 and CDR2: SGHTA, FQGNSA. The CDR3 length is 15 residues. The CDR3 region has the DNA TGTGCCAGCAGCTTAGGGACAGGGCCGGGCACTGAAGCTTTCTTT. This codes for CASSLGTGPGTEAFF.

The chain's CDR3 is CASSQPLGRTEAFF. The CDR3 DNA reads TGCGCCAGCAGCCAACCCCTCGGGAGGACTGAAGCTTTCTTT. The V gene is TRBV4-1, the J gene TRBJ1-1, with unresolved D. This CDR3 spans 14 amino acids. Looked up from germline, CDR1 is MGHRA and CDR2 is YSYEKL. The V end lost 2 bases, the J end lost 5 bases, and 12 bases lay between the germline ends.

V gene TRBV6-2 or TRBV6-3 combines with J gene TRBJ1-4, with D hard to call. Trimming stripped 6 bases from V and 1 base from J, with 9 bases between. The CDR3 extends over 14 amino acids. CDR1 MNHEY and CDR2 SVGEGT come from the germline V gene. CDR3 DNA: TGTGCCAGCAGGGAACACGGAACTAATGAAAAACTGTTTTTT. Its translation is CASREHGTNEKLFF.

Details on this clonotype: Its ends do not fully match the called genes, so a read error is possible. The gene calls are TRBV19 and TRBJ2-5, with 7 bases that match TRBD1. Germline V gene data show CDR1 as LNHDA and CDR2 as SQIVND (reference sequence). The length of the CDR3 is 15 residues. As DNA, the CDR3 is TGTGCCAGTAGTGACGGGACAGAATACCAGGAGACCCAGTACTTC. Amino acid sequence: CASSDGTEYQETQYF.

Only a few counts were recorded for this clonotype. V usage is TRBV7-9 and J usage is TRBJ1-6, with D maybe TRBD1 (5 bases). CDR3 size: 16 residues. Trimming pared 5 bases from V and 5 bases from J, leaving 16 bases between. Germline CDR1 and CDR2: SEHNR and FQNEAQ (reference sequence). DNA for the CDR3: TGTGCCAGCAGCCCACCTGGTAGACAGAATAATTCACCCCTCCACTTT. Encoded protein: CASSPPGRQNNSPLHF. Full variable domain (remainder filled in from reference TRBV7-9 and TRBJ1-6): DTGVSQNPRHKITKRGQNVTFRCDPISEHNRLYWYRQTLGQGPEFLTYFQNEAQLEKSRLLSDRFSAERPKGSFSTLEIQRTEQGDSAMYLCASSPPGRQNNSPLHFGNGTRLTVT.

Regarding this clonotype: One end of the junction varies from germline; a read error may be responsible. The gene calls are TRBV6-5 and TRBJ2-2, with D possibly called TRBD1 or TRBD2 (5 bases each). Germline CDR1 and CDR2: MNHEY and SVGAGI. This CDR3 is built from 15 residues. The CDR3 region is CASSRQGENTGQLFF. Written as DNA, the CDR3 is TGTGCCAGCAGTCGTCAGGGAGAAAACACCGGGCAGCTGTTTTTT.

This rearrangement joins TRBV20-1 to TRBJ1-5; maybe TRBD2 (6 bases). The tail of the sequence fits TRBJ2-3 better, so the J call may be wrong. The CDR3 runs to 13 residues. Germline V gives CDR1 DFQATT, CDR2 SNEGSKA (reference sequence). The CDR3 sequence is CSARGRENQPQYF. CDR3 nucleotide sequence: TGCAGTGCTAGAGGGAGGGAGAATCAGCCCCAGTATTTT.

In this sample, this clonotype turned up many times. The V call is TRBV28, the J call TRBJ1-4; no definite D call. Trimming took 6 bases from V and 2 from J, leaving 10 bases between them. In germline, CDR1 is MDHEN, CDR2 SYDVKM. The CDR3 runs 14 residues. This chain's CDR3 is CASSRVMTNEKLFF. CDR3 DNA sequence: TGTGCCAGCAGCCGGGTCATGACTAATGAAAAACTGTTTTTT.

The V call is TRBV27, the J call TRBJ1-3; D gene unclear. CDR3 size: 14 residues. Germline V gene sequence: CDR1 MNHEY, CDR2 SMNVEV (reference sequence). Trimming shortened V by 2 bases and J by 4 bases, and 9 bases separated the two germline ends. The CDR3 DNA follows: TGTGCCAGCAGTTTAATAGGGCCGGGAAACACCATATATTTT. It specifies CASSLIGPGNTIYF.

This clonotype came up a few times. The rearrangement links TRBV25-1 to TRBJ2-5; 13 bases match TRBD2. The CDR3 runs 19 residues. Trimming cost V 3 bases and J 3 bases; bases outside gene matches: 13. The germline gives CDR1 MGHDK, CDR2 SYGVNS. The CDR3 DNA reads as TGTGCCAGCAGTGAGACAAGGACTAGCGGGGGACCGAGGAAAGAGACCCAGTACTTC. Translation gives CASSETRTSGGPRKETQYF.

As regards this clonotype: No conserved phenylalanine or tryptophan is present at the end of the CDR3, so a read error is the likely explanation. This chain links TRBV6-2 or TRBV6-3 with TRBJ2-7; D is possibly TRBD1 (6 bases). The CDR3 is made up of 13 amino acids. Germline CDR1 reads MNHEY; CDR2 reads SVGEGT. V lost 0 bases and J 6 bases, leaving 9 bases between the germline ends. CDR3 coding DNA: TGTGCCAGCAGTTACTCCGGGACATCCGAGCAGTACGCC. It codes for CASSYSGTSEQYA.

This clonotype was seen many times. The rearrangement links TRBV5-6 to TRBJ2-4; 10 nucleotides agree with TRBD1. Germline V gene lookup returns CDR1 SGHDT and CDR2 YYEEEE. Germline trimming cut 4 bases from V and 0 bases from J; bases unmatched to any gene: 7. CDR3 length equals 17 residues. The CDR3 DNA reads TGTGCCAGCAGCGCGGACAGGGGGACACTAGCCAAAAACATTCAGTACTTC. Protein product: CASSADRGTLAKNIQYF.

This clonotype appeared a few times. V and J are TRBV19 and TRBJ2-1; 7 bases map to TRBD1. The J segment lost 8 bases and the V segment lost 5 bases, leaving 6 bases of the junction unmatched. In germline, CDR1 is LNHDA, CDR2 SQIVND (reference sequence). This CDR3 is 13 amino acids long. Here the CDR3 DNA reads TGTGCCAGTAGTCTCGGGACAGCCTATGAGCAGTTCTTC. Its translation: CASSLGTAYEQFF.

Many counts were recorded for this clonotype. In DNA form, the CDR3 reads TGTGCCAGCAGCTCCGGACAGGGCTACTACGAGCAGTACGTC. Protein: CASSSGQGYYEQYV. This chain links TRBV7-2 with TRBJ2-7; 8 bases are a match to TRBD1. The CDR3 has 14 amino acids. Germline V gives CDR1 SGHTA, CDR2 FQGNSA. The trim removed 4 bases at V and 3 bases at J, leaving 5 bases unmatched.

Comment on this clonotype: Lacking the conserved final phenylalanine or tryptophan, this CDR3 likely reflects a read error. The chain joins TRBV5-1 to TRBJ2-3; D could derive from TRBD1 or TRBD2 (5 bases each). The germline gives CDR1 SGHRS, CDR2 YFSETQ. V gave up 6 bases and J gave up 0 bases, with 14 bases separating them. The CDR3 spans 15 residues. The CDR3 DNA reads as TGCGCCAGCACCTTTCTCGGGGCTAGCACAGATACGCAGTATTTA. Translating it yields CASTFLGASTDTQYL.

This clonotype has a handful of counts. V is TRBV19 and J is TRBJ1-1, with a weak D call TRBD1 (6 bases). CDR1 LNHDA and CDR2 SQIVND come from the germline V gene (reference sequence). This CDR3 is 15 amino acids long. Trimming took 10 bases from V and 1 from J, leaving 19 bases between them. The CDR3 bases are TGTGCCACTAAGAACCCGGACAGCCCGAACACTGAAGCTTTCTTT. As protein: CATKNPDSPNTEAFF.

This chain joins TRBV4-2 and TRBJ1-5; perhaps TRBD1 as D (5 bases). Germline assignment: CDR1 LGHNA and CDR2 YNFKEQ. The CDR3 has 15 residues. V was pared by 0 bases and J by 1 base, with 7 bases between. CDR3 nucleotides: TGTGCCAGCAGCCAAGAATGGGACAGCAATCAGCCCCAGCATTTT. It translates to CASSQEWDSNQPQHF.

This clonotype was seen repeatedly, ten times or more. The chain uses TRBV7-8 and TRBJ2-1; no definite D call. The CDR3 consists of 13 residues. Between the trimmed V and J ends, which lost 1 base and 9 bases, there was a span of 10 bases. Germline-derived CDR1 and CDR2 are SGHVS and FQNEAQ. The DNA of the CDR3 is TGTGCCAGCAGCTTAGAAAATAGCCCTGAGCAGTTCTTC. Translated, it gives CASSLENSPEQFF.